The subject of this entry is one TCR beta chain. This sample was included in a study of blood T cell repertoires in COVID-19. Overall study: From T cells, B-cell-depleted T cells, or PBMCs came the material, which was cDNA or gDNA.

Per germline, CDR1 KGHSH and CDR2 LQKENI. The CDR3 length is 15 residues. Germline trimming cut 3 bases from V and 4 bases from J; bases unmatched to any gene: 7. Here immunoSEQ multiplex PCR was the method, and the copy in TCRdb shows in-frame clones only, minus some. Of about 250,000 clones in the sample, approximately 80% are singletons; the top ten hold 27%. The sequence derives from a man aged 40-49 years with acute or convalescent COVID-19. The V and J genes are TRBV18 and TRBJ1-1, with 8 bases that match TRBD1. The sequenced material came from peripheral blood. CDR3 amino acids: CASSPLGQGGTEAFF. CDR3 bases: TGTGCCAGCTCACCTCTCGGACAGGGAGGCACTGAAGCTTTCTTT.